This T cell receptor (beta chain) was recovered during a study of T cell responses to AZD1222 COVID-19 vaccine. Study-level points and caveats: The number of AZD1222 recipients seropositive at baseline was only six. White British ancestry dominated among donors, who included more females, and clonal diversity was possibly underestimated.

The CDR3 has 13 amino acids. Trimming shortened V by 8 bases and J by 0 bases, and 8 bases separated the two germline ends. Germline V gene data show CDR1 as MNHEY and CDR2 as SVGAGI. A remark on this clone: What it binds is not known.

Here immunoSEQ multiplex PCR was the method, and the copy in TCRdb shows in-frame clones only, minus some. Altogether around 120,000 clones are present, about 90% being singletons, with the ten largest covering roughly a tenth. This receptor was taken from an adult in good health. Sequences were derived from peripheral blood, sampled on day 0 of AZD1222 vaccination. The rearrangement links TRBV6-5 to TRBJ2-1; no definite D call. This CDR3 reads CASQGSSYNEQFF. CDR3 sequence (DNA): TGTGCCAGCCAAGGTAGCTCCTACAATGAGCAGTTCTTC.